Listed below are T cell receptor beta chains from one sample, sequenced in a study of T cell responses to AZD1222 COVID-19 vaccine. Libraries were prepared by immunoSEQ multiplex PCR; TCRdb keeps only in-frame clonotypes and omits some of them. The sample contains 100,000 to 150,000 clones, just over 90% of which appear only once. The sequences come from peripheral blood, collected on day 0 of AZD1222 vaccination. The source of these receptors is an adult in good health. Both conserved end residues are part of each CDR3. The D gene is left open where the match is weak. The size of a clone is reported for some rows only, either as once, few or many, or as a class for expanded clones.

j_call,v_call,clone_size,d_call,cdr3_nt,cdr3_aa
TRBJ2-1,TRBV29-1,-,TRBD2,TGCAGCTTGGGGCTAGCGGGTGCCGATGAGCAGTTCTTC,CSLGLAGADEQFF
TRBJ2-3,TRBV5-1,-,-,TGCGCCAGCAGCCCCCAAGGGCCGACGCATACGCAGTATTTT,CASSPQGPTHTQYF
TRBJ2-5,TRBV19,-,-,TGTGCCAGTAGTATCGGACGGCAAGAGACCCAGTACTTC,CASSIGRQETQYF
TRBJ2-3,TRBV7-2,-,TRBD2,TGTGCCAGCAGCTTAAGAGTAGCGGGAAGAGATACGCAGTATTTT,CASSLRVAGRDTQYF
TRBJ2-1,TRBV5-4,few,-,TGTGCCAGCAGCTCGCCCGGGACTTTCAATGAGCAGTTCTTC,CASSSPGTFNEQFF
TRBJ1-5,TRBV28,-,-,TGTGCCAGCACGAGCTTGTTGGCAGCAGTCAATAGCAATCAGCCCCAGCATTTT,CASTSLLAAVNSNQPQHF
TRBJ2-7,TRBV4-1,-,TRBD1,TGCGCCAGCAGCCAAAGGTGGACAGGGGGTAGCTCCTACGAGCAGTACTTC,CASSQRWTGGSSYEQYF
TRBJ1-2,TRBV9,-,-,TGTGCCAGCAGCCCCGAGGGACTCGTCTATGGCTACACCTTC,CASSPEGLVYGYTF
TRBJ2-5,TRBV13,-,-,TGTGCCAGCAGCTTAGTTCAGGGGGGGGTGTTTCAAGAGACCCAGTACTTC,CASSLVQGGVFQETQYF
TRBJ2-3,TRBV4-1,-,TRBD1,TGCGCCAGCAGCCAAGGTGGACAGGGCCGGGGGGATACGCAGTATTTT,CASSQGGQGRGDTQYF
TRBJ2-7,TRBV4-1,-,TRBD2,TGCGCCAGCAGCCAAGGGGGGGCGACTAGCGGCTACGAGCAGTACTTC,CASSQGGATSGYEQYF
TRBJ1-5,TRBV15,-,-,TGTGCCACCAGCAAAGGGAGGGGAGATCAGCCCCAGCATTTT,CATSKGRGDQPQHF
TRBJ1-5,TRBV15,-,-,TGTGCCACCAGCAGAGATTGGGGGGCTGTTCAGCCCCAGCATTTT,CATSRDWGAVQPQHF
TRBJ2-3,TRBV5-1,-,-,TGCGCCAGCAGCTTGGGGACCAGCACAGATACGCAGTATTTT,CASSLGTSTDTQYF
TRBJ2-1,TRBV5-1,-,-,TGCGCCAGCAGCTCCGGACAGACCCCGGGTGAGCAGTTCTTC,CASSSGQTPGEQFF
TRBJ2-1,TRBV12-3/TRBV12-4,-,TRBD2,TGTGCCAGCTTAGCGGGAGAGTACGATGAGCAGTTCTTC,CASLAGEYDEQFF
TRBJ2-5,TRBV5-4,few,-,TGTGCCAGCAGCCGATACTCCGGGGAGACCCAGTACTTC,CASSRYSGETQYF
TRBJ1-2,TRBV4-1,once,-,TGCGCCAGCAGCCAAGATCAGGTGCGAGAAAACTATGGCTACACCTTC,CASSQDQVRENYGYTF
TRBJ2-5,TRBV5-1,-,TRBD2,TGCGCCAGCAGCCGGACTAGCGGGAGTTTGGAGACCCAGTACTTC,CASSRTSGSLETQYF
TRBJ2-7,TRBV25-1,-,-,TGTGCCAGCAGTGAATATGTCAGGGAACACGAGCAGTACTTC,CASSEYVREHEQYF
TRBJ2-1,TRBV5-1,once,-,TGCGCCAGCAGCTCTATGAGTGAGCTCTACAATGAGCAGTTCTTC,CASSSMSELYNEQFF
TRBJ2-2,TRBV3-1/TRBV3-2,-,-,TGTGCCAGCAGCCAAGAAGGGGTGACTAGTCTCACCGGGGAGCTGTTTTTT,CASSQEGVTSLTGELFF
TRBJ2-1,TRBV27,-,TRBD2,TGTGCCAGTACGAAATTGGCTAGCGGATACAATGAGCAGTTCTTC,CASTKLASGYNEQFF
TRBJ1-3,TRBV4-3,-,-,TGCGCCAGCAGCTCGGACAGACTCTCTGGAAACACCATATATTTT,CASSSDRLSGNTIYF
TRBJ2-7,TRBV6-5,-,TRBD2,TGTGCCAGCAGGGGGCTTGGCGGGAGGTCCTACGAGCAGTACTTC,CASRGLGGRSYEQYF
TRBJ2-7,TRBV2,-,TRBD1,TGTGCCAGCAGATTTTCGACAGGGACCGAGCAGTACTTC,CASRFSTGTEQYF
TRBJ1-5,TRBV6-2/TRBV6-3,-,-,TGTGCCAGCAGTTACGTTCCAGGGCGCAATCAGCCCCAGCATTTT,CASSYVPGRNQPQHF
TRBJ2-1,TRBV2,-,-,TGTGCCAGCAGCATGGGACATGGGGGGATTGAGCAGTTCTTC,CASSMGHGGIEQFF